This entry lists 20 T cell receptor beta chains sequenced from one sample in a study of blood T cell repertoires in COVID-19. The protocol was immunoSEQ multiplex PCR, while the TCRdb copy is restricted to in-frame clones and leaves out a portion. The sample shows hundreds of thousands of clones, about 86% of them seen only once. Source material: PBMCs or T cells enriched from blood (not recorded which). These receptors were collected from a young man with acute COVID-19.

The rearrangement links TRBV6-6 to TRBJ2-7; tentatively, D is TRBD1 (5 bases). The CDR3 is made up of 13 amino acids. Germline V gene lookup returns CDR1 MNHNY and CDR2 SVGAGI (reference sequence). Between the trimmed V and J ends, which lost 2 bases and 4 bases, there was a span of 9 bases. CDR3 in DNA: TGTGCCAGCAGTTACCTGGACAAGTACGAGCAGTACGTC. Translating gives CASSYLDKYEQYV.

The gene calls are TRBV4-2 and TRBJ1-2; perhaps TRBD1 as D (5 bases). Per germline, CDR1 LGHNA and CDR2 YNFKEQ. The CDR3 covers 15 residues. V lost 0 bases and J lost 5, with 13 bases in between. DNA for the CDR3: TGTGCCAGCAGCCAAGATAACGGCGACAGATATGGCTACACCTTC. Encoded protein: CASSQDNGDRYGYTF.

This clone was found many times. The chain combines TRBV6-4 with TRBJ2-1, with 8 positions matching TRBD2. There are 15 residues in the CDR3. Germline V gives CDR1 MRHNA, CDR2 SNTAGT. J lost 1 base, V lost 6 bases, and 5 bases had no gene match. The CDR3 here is CASSLSGGSYNEQFF. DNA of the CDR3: TGTGCCAGCAGCTTAAGCGGGGGATCCTACAATGAGCAGTTCTTC.

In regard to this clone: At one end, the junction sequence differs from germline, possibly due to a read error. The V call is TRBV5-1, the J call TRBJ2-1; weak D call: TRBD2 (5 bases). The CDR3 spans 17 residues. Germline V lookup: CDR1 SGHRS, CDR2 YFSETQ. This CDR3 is CASSTAPSRAPGNEQFF. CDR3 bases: TGTGCCAGCAGCACGGCCCCTAGCCGGGCCCCTGGGAATGAGCAGTTCTTC.

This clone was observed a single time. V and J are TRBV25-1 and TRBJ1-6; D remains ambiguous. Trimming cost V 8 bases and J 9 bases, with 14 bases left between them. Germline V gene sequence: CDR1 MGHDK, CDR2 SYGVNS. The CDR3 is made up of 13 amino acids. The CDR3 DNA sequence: TGTGCCAGCTCGTGGGCTGGTGGTTCACCCCTCCACTTT. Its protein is CASSWAGGSPLHF.

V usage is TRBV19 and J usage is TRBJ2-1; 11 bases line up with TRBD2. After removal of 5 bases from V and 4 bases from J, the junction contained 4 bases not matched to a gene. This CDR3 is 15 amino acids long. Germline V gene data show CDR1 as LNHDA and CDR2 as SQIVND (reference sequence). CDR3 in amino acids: CASSLGTSGYNEQFF. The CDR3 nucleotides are TGTGCCAGTAGTCTGGGGACTAGCGGTTACAATGAGCAGTTCTTC.

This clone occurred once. CDR3 DNA: TGTGCCTCTCTTGAGGTTAATGAGCAGTTCTTC. As protein: CASLEVNEQFF. V gene TRBV11-2 combines with J gene TRBJ2-1; D is undetermined. The CDR3 runs to 11 residues. CDR1 is SGHAT and CDR2 is FQNNGV in the germline V gene. V lost 11 bases to trimming and J lost 7 bases, with 12 bases between them.

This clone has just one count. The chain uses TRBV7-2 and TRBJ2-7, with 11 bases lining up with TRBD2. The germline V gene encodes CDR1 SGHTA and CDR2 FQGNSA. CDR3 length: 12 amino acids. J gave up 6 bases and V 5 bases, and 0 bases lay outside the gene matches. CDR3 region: CASSTSGSEQYV. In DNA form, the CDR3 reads TGTGCCAGCAGCACTAGCGGGAGCGAGCAGTACGTC.

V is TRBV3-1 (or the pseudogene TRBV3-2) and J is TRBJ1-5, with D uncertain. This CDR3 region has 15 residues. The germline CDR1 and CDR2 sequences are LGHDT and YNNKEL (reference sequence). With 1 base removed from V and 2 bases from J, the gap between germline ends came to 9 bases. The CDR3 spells CASSQVFGGNQPQHF. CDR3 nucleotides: TGTGCCAGCAGCCAAGTATTCGGGGGCAATCAGCCCCAGCATTTT.

CDR3 in amino acids: CASSQADFDTGELFF. CDR3 nucleotides: TGTGCCAGCAGCCAAGCTGACTTCGACACCGGGGAGCTGTTTTTT. The V gene is TRBV4-2, the J gene TRBJ2-2; no reliable D call. Germline V gene lookup returns CDR1 LGHNA and CDR2 YNFKEQ. This CDR3 is 15 amino acids long. V was trimmed by 1 base and J by 3 bases, leaving 9 bases between them.

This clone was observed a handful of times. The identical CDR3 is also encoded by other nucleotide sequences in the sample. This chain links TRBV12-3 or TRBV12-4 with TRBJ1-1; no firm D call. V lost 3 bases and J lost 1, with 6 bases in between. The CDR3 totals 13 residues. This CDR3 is CASSFGRNTEAFF. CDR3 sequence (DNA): TGTGCCAGCAGTTTTGGGAGGAACACTGAAGCTTTCTTT.

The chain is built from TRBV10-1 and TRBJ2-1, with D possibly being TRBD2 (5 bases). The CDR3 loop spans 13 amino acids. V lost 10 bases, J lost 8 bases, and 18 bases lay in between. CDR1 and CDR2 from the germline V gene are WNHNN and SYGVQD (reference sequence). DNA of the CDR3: TGCGCCACCCGGGATACTATGGACGATGAGCAGTTCTTC. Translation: CATRDTMDDEQFF.

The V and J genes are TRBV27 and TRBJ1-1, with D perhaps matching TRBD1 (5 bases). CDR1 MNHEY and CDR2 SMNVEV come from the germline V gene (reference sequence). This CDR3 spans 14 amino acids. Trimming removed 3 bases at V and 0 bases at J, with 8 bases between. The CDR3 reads CASSLGRVNTEAFF. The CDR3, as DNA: TGTGCCAGCAGTTTGGGGCGCGTGAACACTGAAGCTTTCTTT.

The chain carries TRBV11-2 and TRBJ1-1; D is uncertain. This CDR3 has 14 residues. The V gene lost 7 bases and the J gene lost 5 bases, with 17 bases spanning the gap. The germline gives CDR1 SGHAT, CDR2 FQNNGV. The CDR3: CASNGVRGRTEAFF. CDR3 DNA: TGTGCCAGCAACGGGGTGCGGGGTCGGACTGAAGCTTTCTTT.

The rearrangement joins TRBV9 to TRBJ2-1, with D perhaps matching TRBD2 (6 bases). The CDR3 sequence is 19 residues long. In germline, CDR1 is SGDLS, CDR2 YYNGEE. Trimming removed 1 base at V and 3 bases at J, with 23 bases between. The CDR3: CASSVMTSTGGNFYNEQFF. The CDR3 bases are TGTGCCAGCAGCGTAATGACGTCAACCGGGGGAAATTTCTACAATGAGCAGTTCTTC.

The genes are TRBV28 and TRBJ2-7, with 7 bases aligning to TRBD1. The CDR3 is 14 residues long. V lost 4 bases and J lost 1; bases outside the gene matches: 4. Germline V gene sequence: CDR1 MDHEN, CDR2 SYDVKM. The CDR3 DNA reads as TGTGCCAGCAGTTCGCCGACAGGGTCCTACGAGCAGTACGTC. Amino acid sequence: CASSSPTGSYEQYV.

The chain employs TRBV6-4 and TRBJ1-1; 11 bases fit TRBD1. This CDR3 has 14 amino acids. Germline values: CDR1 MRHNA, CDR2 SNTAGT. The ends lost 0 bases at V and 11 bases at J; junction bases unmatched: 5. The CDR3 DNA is TGTGCCAGCAGTGACTCGGGACAGGGGGAAAAGGCTTTCTTT. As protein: CASSDSGQGEKAFF.

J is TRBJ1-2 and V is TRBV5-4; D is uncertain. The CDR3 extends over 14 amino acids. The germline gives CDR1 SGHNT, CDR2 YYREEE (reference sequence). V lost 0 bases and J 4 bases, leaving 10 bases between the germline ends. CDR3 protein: CASSLEGRSYGYTF. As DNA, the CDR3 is TGTGCCAGCAGCTTGGAAGGAAGGAGCTATGGCTACACCTTC.

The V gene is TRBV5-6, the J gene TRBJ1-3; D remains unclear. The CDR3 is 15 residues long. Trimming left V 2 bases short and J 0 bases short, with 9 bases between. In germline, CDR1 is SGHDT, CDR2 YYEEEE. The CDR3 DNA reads TGTGCCAGCAGCTTCCGTCAGATCTCTGGAAACACCATATATTTT. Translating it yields CASSFRQISGNTIYF.

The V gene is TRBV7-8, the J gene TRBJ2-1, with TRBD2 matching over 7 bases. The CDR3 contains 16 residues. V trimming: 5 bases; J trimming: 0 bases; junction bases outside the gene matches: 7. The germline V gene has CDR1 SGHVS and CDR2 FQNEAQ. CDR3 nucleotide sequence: TGTGCCAGCAGCCTTACCTCTAGCGGCTCCTACAATGAGCAGTTCTTC. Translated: CASSLTSSGSYNEQFF.